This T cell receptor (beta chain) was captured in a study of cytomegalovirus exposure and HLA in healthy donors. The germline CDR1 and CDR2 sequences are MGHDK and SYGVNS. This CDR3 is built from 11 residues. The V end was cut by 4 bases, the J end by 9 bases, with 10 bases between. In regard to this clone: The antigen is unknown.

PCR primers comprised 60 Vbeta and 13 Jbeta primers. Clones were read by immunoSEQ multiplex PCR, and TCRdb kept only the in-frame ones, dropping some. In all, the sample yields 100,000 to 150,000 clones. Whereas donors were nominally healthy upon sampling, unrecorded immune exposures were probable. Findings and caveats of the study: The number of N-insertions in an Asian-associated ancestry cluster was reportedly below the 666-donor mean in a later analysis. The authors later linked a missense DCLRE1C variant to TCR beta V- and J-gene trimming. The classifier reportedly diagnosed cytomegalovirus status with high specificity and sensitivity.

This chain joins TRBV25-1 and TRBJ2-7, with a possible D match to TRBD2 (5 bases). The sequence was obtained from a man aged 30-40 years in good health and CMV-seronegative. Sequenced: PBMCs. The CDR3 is CASSAELGQYF. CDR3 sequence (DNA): TGTGCCAGCAGTGCAGAACTAGGGCAGTACTTC.